What follows are 23 T cell receptor beta chains derived from one specimen sequenced in a study of Graves' ophthalmopathy and Graves' hyperthyroidism. Amplifying from RNA transcripts, the study obtained TCR beta CDR3 regions. Second-round multiplex PCR came after first-round RT-PCR with HTBI primers. Each CDR3 protein is one row after TCRdb ran MiXCR on the multiplex PCR reads. The repertoire includes roughly 420,000 distinct CDR3 sequences, under 25% of them detected once, and approximately 3.2% sits in the top ten. The sample comprised peripheral blood. The receptors come from a woman under 30 with stable Graves' hyperthyroidism.

This clonotype was recorded at least ten times. The rearrangement links TRBV6-1 to TRBJ2-7; 9 bases map to TRBD2. The J segment lost 6 bases and the V segment lost 7 bases, leaving 13 bases of the junction unmatched. This CDR3 has 15 amino acids. From germline, CDR1 is MNHNS and CDR2 SASEGT. This CDR3 reads CASTKVGGGATEQYF. DNA of the CDR3: TGTGCCAGCACCAAAGTTGGCGGGGGGGCCACCGAGCAGTACTTC.

This clonotype has at least ten counts. The chain carries TRBV7-2 and TRBJ2-7, with D possibly matching TRBD2 (6 bases). V lost 6 bases and J lost 2, with 11 bases in between. The germline CDR1 and CDR2 sequences are SGHTA and FQGNSA. The CDR3 has 13 amino acids. This chain's CDR3 is CASRGGDTYEQYF. CDR3 sequence (DNA): TGTGCCAGCAGAGGAGGGGATACCTACGAGCAGTACTTC. The full variable domain, in which reference TRBV7-2 and TRBJ2-7 provide the parts outside the CDR3, is GAGVSQSPSNKVTEKGKDVELRCDPISGHTALYWYRQSLGQGLEFLIYFQGNSAPDKSGLPSDRFSAERTGGSVSTLTIQRTQQEDSAVYLCASRGGDTYEQYFGPGTRLTVT.

This clonotype was observed once. One end of the junction varies from germline; a read error may be responsible. The chain employs TRBV5-1 and TRBJ2-7, with 9 bases identical to TRBD1. The CDR3 contains 14 residues. Germline V gene sequence: CDR1 SGHRS, CDR2 YFSETQ. The CDR3 is CASSLGTGFYEQCF. The DNA of the CDR3 is TGCGCCAGCAGCTTAGGGACAGGGTTTTACGAGCAGTGCTTC.

This clonotype was seen at least ten times. The rearrangement links TRBV6-2 or TRBV6-3 to TRBJ2-2, with D perhaps being TRBD1 or TRBD2 (5 bases each). The CDR3 spans 17 residues. Germline V lookup: CDR1 MNHEY, CDR2 SVGEGT. Trimming shortened V by 2 bases and J by 4 bases, and 17 bases separated the two germline ends. The CDR3 reads CASSYTGTSIPTGELFF. CDR3 DNA sequence: TGTGCCAGCAGTTACACCGGGACCTCGATCCCCACCGGGGAGCTGTTTTTT.

This clonotype showed up many times. J is TRBJ2-7 and V is TRBV28, with D tentatively TRBD2 (6 bases). The V end was cut by 3 bases, the J end by 1 base, with 13 bases between. The germline CDR1 and CDR2 sequences are MDHEN and SYDVKM. CDR3 length equals 15 residues. The CDR3 spells CASSLGTVVSYEQYF. Here the CDR3 DNA reads TGTGCCAGCAGTTTGGGGACTGTAGTTTCCTACGAGCAGTACTTC. The variable domain in full, with the rest retrieved from reference TRBV28 and TRBJ2-7, is DVKVTQSSRYLVKRTGEKVFLECVQDMDHENMFWYRQDPGLGLRLIYFSYDVKMKEKGDIPEGYSVSREKKERFSLILESASTNQTSMYLCASSLGTVVSYEQYFGPGTRLTVT.

The chain links TRBV24-1 to TRBJ2-7, with TRBD1 as a possible D gene (6 bases). The CDR3 runs to 16 residues. Trimming stripped 1 base from V and 0 bases from J, with 12 bases between. Germline CDR1 is KGHDR and CDR2 is SFDVKD. In nucleotides, the CDR3 is TGTGCCACCAGTGATTTTGGCCAGGGGCTCTCCTACGAGCAGTACTTC. Its translation is CATSDFGQGLSYEQYF.

This clonotype was counted many times. The rearrangement links TRBV20-1 to TRBJ2-4, with 11 bases lining up with TRBD1. Trimming took 6 bases from V and 1 from J; bases not matched to a gene: 8. Germline V gives CDR1 DFQATT, CDR2 SNEGSKA (reference sequence). The CDR3 covers 16 residues. This CDR3 is CSAGQDRGRAKNIQYF. Here the CDR3 DNA reads TGCAGTGCCGGTCAGGACAGGGGGCGGGCCAAAAACATTCAGTACTTC.

The rearrangement joins TRBV7-8 to TRBJ1-1; 11 bases agree with TRBD1. V lost 5 bases and J lost 1; bases outside the gene matches: 12. CDR1 is SGHVS, CDR2 FQNEAQ, per germline. The CDR3 is 18 residues long. DNA for the CDR3: TGTGCCAGCAGCCGTATAAAAGGACAGGGGGCGAAGAACACTGAAGCTTTCTTT. It encodes CASSRIKGQGAKNTEAFF.

In this sample, this clonotype turned up many times. V gene TRBV10-3 combines with J gene TRBJ2-5, with TRBD2 matching 7 bases. V shed 3 bases, J shed 3 bases, and the junction held 1 base outside the gene matches. The CDR3 length is 13 residues. Germline V gene sequence: CDR1 ENHRY, CDR2 SYGVKD. CDR3 bases: TGTGCCATCAGTGACCTAGCGGAAGAGACCCAGTACTTC. It yields the protein CAISDLAEETQYF.

Many counts were recorded for this clonotype. The CDR3 loop reads CASSKDQNQPQHF. CDR3 nucleotides: TGTGCCAGCAGCAAGGACCAAAATCAGCCCCAGCATTTT. J is TRBJ1-5 and V is TRBV2; D unclear. The germline V gene encodes CDR1 SNHLY and CDR2 FYNNEI. Trimming pared 6 bases from V and 4 bases from J, leaving 10 bases between. The CDR3 runs to 13 residues. Filled out from reference TRBV2 and TRBJ1-5, the complete variable domain reads EPEVTQTPSHQVTQMGQEVILRCVPISNHLYFYWYRQILGQKVEFLVSFYNNEISEKSEIFDDQFSVERPDGSNFTLKIRSTKLEDSAMYFCASSKDQNQPQHFGDGTRLSIL.

This clonotype was counted ten times or more. This sequence joins TRBV7-9 and TRBJ1-1; D call uncertain. This CDR3 has 12 residues. Per the germline V gene, CDR1 is SEHNR and CDR2 is FQNEAQ (reference sequence). With 4 bases removed from V and 7 bases from J, the gap between germline ends came to 10 bases. The CDR3 DNA reads TGTGCCAGCAGCTCTCCTTCTGATGAAGCTTTCTTT. This codes for CASSSPSDEAFF.

Points on this clonotype: This may stem from a read error, because a much larger clone lies one nucleotide away. This likely comes from a read error, as the CDR3 has no conserved phenylalanine or tryptophan at its end. V gene TRBV19 combines with J gene TRBJ1-5; tentatively, D is TRBD1 (5 bases). Germline assignment: CDR1 LNHDA and CDR2 SQIVND (reference sequence). With 5 bases removed from V and 5 bases from J, the gap between germline ends came to 19 bases. The CDR3 length is 16 residues. The DNA for the CDR3 is TGTGCCAGTAGTGGAGGCGCGGGGGGACGCGATCAGCCCCAGCATTTG. Translated: CASSGGAGGRDQPQHL.

This clonotype was picked up many times. The gene calls are TRBV10-3 and TRBJ1-4, with D unresolved. The V end lost 0 bases, the J end lost 5 bases, and 4 bases lay between the germline ends. The CDR3 spans 13 residues. From germline, CDR1 is ENHRY and CDR2 SYGVKD. The CDR3 loop is CAISESGNEKLFF. The CDR3 DNA sequence: TGTGCCATCAGTGAGTCCGGAAATGAAAAACTGTTTTTT.

In this sample, this clonotype turned up many times. The chain recombines TRBV12-3 or TRBV12-4 with TRBJ1-2; TRBD1 matches at 7 bases. The CDR3 runs 15 residues. The J segment lost 5 bases and the V segment lost 5 bases, leaving 11 bases of the junction unmatched. The CDR3: CASSPTLGQLYGYTF. In nucleotides, the CDR3 is TGTGCCAGCAGTCCTACCCTGGGACAGCTTTATGGCTACACCTTC.

This clonotype was observed many times. The chain recombines TRBV6-2 or TRBV6-3 with TRBJ2-6; 8 nucleotides align to TRBD1. CDR1 is MNHEY and CDR2 is SVGEGT in the germline V gene. The CDR3 extends over 16 amino acids. Trimming at V came to 4 bases and at J to 2 bases, leaving 4 bases not matched to a gene. CDR3 DNA sequence: TGTGCCAGCAGTTCCTACAGGGGGGCTGGGGCCAACGTCCTGACTTTC. This codes for CASSSYRGAGANVLTF.

This clonotype has at least ten counts. The V and J genes are TRBV28 and TRBJ2-7; D possibly corresponds to TRBD2 (6 bases). The length of the CDR3 is 13 residues. Trimming left V 11 bases short and J 2 bases short, with 16 bases between. Looked up from germline, CDR1 is MDHEN and CDR2 is SYDVKM. As DNA, the CDR3 is TGTGCCTCGACTGTAGCGGAGCCCTACGAGCAGTACTTC. The encoded protein is CASTVAEPYEQYF.

This sequence joins TRBV6-1 and TRBJ2-5; 11 bases are a match to TRBD2. The CDR3 has 15 residues. In germline, CDR1 is MNHNS, CDR2 SASEGT. With 2 bases clipped from V and 7 bases from J, the junction kept 6 bases outside the gene matches. CDR3 residues: CASSELGLAVPTQYF. The CDR3 DNA follows: TGTGCCAGCAGTGAACTGGGACTAGCGGTCCCGACCCAGTACTTC.

In its sample, this clonotype was seen many times. V usage is TRBV12-5 and J usage is TRBJ2-5; D may be TRBD1 (6 bases). The germline V and J ends were trimmed by 6 bases and 8 bases, with 25 bases remaining between them. CDR3 length: 16 residues. Germline CDR1 is LGHNT and CDR2 is FRNRAP. CDR3 nucleotides: TGTGCTAGTGGCCCCGGGTTTCGACAGGAGGACGGAACCCAGTACTTC. Protein sequence: CASGPGFRQEDGTQYF.

This clonotype occurred many times. The genes are TRBV2 and TRBJ1-2; D unresolved. The CDR3 contains 11 residues. Germline loops: CDR1 SNHLY, CDR2 FYNNEI. Trimming took 0 bases from V and 8 from J, leaving 4 bases between them. For the CDR3, the DNA is TGTGCCAGCAGTGAAGCGTGGGGCTACACCTTC. It specifies CASSEAWGYTF.

There are many counts of this clonotype. This sequence joins TRBV3-1 and TRBJ1-2, with D tentatively TRBD1 (6 bases). The germline V and J ends were trimmed by 0 bases and 5 bases, with 13 bases remaining between them. Germline CDR1 LGHDT, CDR2 YNNKEL (reference sequence). The CDR3 length is 15 residues. The CDR3 sequence is CASSQDTGSWYGYTF. CDR3 DNA sequence: TGTGCCAGCAGCCAAGATACAGGGAGTTGGTATGGCTACACCTTC.

In its sample, this clonotype was seen a few times. The V gene is TRBV20-1, the J gene TRBJ2-2; a weak D match, TRBD2 (7 bases). This CDR3 spans 16 amino acids. V gave up 0 bases and J gave up 4 bases, with 15 bases separating them. Germline CDR1 DFQATT, CDR2 SNEGSKA (reference sequence). The CDR3 nucleotides read TGCAGTGCTAGAGATCCGCGGGGGCGGCGCACCGGGGAGCTGTTTTTT. This gives the protein CSARDPRGRRTGELFF.

This clonotype was seen at least ten times. The chain recombines TRBV20-1 with TRBJ2-5, with D perhaps matching TRBD1 (6 bases). This CDR3 has 13 amino acids. Per the germline V gene, CDR1 is DFQATT and CDR2 is SNEGSKA (reference sequence). The V end lost 5 bases, the J end lost 5 bases, and 15 bases lay between the germline ends. The CDR3 sequence is CSAYYRDRETQYF. In DNA, the CDR3 is TGCAGTGCTTACTACAGGGACCGGGAGACCCAGTACTTC.

Many counts were recorded for this clonotype. This CDR3 is CASSLDRGHTGELFF. Here the CDR3 DNA reads TGTGCCAGCAGCCTAGACAGGGGGCACACCGGGGAGCTGTTTTTT. The chain combines TRBV11-1 with TRBJ2-2; 10 positions agree with TRBD1. This CDR3 spans 15 amino acids. The trim removed 5 bases at V and 3 bases at J, leaving 3 bases unmatched. Per germline, CDR1 SGHAT and CDR2 FQDESV (reference sequence).